This T cell receptor beta chain is from a study of blood T cell repertoires in COVID-19. Whole-study context: Spain, Italy and the United States supplied samples that represented acute and convalescent COVID-19.

Sequenced by immunoSEQ multiplex PCR; TCRdb stores in-frame clones only, minus some. Here the sample spans approximately 170,000 clones, 88% being singletons. CDR3 size: 16 residues. CDR1 is MNHNY, CDR2 SVGAGI, per germline (reference sequence). Unmatched junction bases numbered 7, after V lost 6 bases and J lost 5 bases. The clonotype originates from a woman aged 18-35 years who had recovered from COVID-19. Sequencing was carried out using PBMCs or T cells enriched from blood (not recorded which). The chain recombines TRBV6-6 with TRBJ1-6, with 10 bases fitting TRBD1. CDR3 sequence: CASSFRQGANNSPLHF. CDR3 in DNA: TGTGCCAGCAGCTTCCGACAGGGGGCCAATAATTCACCCCTCCACTTT.